What follows is one T cell receptor beta chain and its context. Its antigen is not identified. The observed sequence ends 3 residues before the CDR3 terminus, with the missing tail filled in from the germline J gene. The entry originates in a study of Tregs in tolerant kidney transplant recipients. Recipients received nonmyeloablative bone marrow transplants from related graft donors, with transient mixed chimerism. Study-wide findings and caveats: Tolerant patients' donor-specific Tregs expanded beyond overall Tregs, suggesting antigen-driven growth.

This table comes from immunoSEQ multiplex PCR, and its TCRdb copy is limited to in-frame clones, with some not included. The sample has about 15,000 clones. CDR1 and CDR2 from the germline V gene are SGHRS and YFSETQ. The CDR3 spans 14 residues. V was trimmed by 3 bases and J by 2 bases, leaving 12 bases between them. The origin of this receptor is a human patient who received a combined kidney and bone marrow transplant. Part of the T cell pool may stem from the graft donor. Sequenced here: CD4+ T cells from blood (PBMCs), sampled 12 months after the transplant. This chain joins TRBV5-1 and TRBJ2-7, with D possibly matching TRBD2 (6 bases). The CDR3 spells CASSWQGLPYEQYF. CDR3 DNA, as far as it was read: TGCGCCAGCAGCTGGCAGGGACTTCCCTACGAG.